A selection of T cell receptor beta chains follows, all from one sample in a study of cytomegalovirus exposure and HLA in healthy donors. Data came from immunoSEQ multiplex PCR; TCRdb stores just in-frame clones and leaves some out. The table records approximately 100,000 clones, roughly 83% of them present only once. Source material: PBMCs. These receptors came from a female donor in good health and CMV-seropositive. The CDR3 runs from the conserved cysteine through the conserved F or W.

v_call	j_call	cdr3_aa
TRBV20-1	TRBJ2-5	CSAGRGETQYF
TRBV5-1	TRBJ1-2	CASSLAGTNYGYTF
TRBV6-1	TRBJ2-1	CASSAGQGTYNEQFF
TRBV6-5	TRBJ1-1	CASGRGTEAFF
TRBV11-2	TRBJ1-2	CASSPQTGLRGYTF
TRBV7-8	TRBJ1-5	CASSLAEVGNQPQHF
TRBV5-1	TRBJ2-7	CASGTSGVSYEQYF
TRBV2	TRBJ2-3	CASRATSSTDTQYF
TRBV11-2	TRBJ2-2	CASNKLAGNTGELFF
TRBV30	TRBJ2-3	CAWSGATGGTDTQYF
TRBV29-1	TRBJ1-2	CSVEGGTGTGAFRGYGYTF
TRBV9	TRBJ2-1	CASSVEGGGNNEQFF
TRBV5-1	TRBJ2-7	CASSSGLSLSSYEQYF
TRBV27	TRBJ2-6	CASSSRTGGGSGANGLTF
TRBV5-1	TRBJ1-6	CASSPSGNSPLHF
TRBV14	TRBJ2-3	CASSQDGTAADTQYF
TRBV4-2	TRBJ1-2	CASSPLDFPNYGYTF
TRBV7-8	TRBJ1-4	CASSLIRGDGDEKLFF
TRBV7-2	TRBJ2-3	CASSLGLPDTQYF
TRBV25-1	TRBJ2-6	CASRPHPGVGANVLTF
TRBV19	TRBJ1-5	CASSTSQGISNQPQHF
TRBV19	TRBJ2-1	CATSGTGVGEQFF
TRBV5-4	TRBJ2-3	CASSSIHPTGVNTQYF
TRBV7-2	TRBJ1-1	CASSLNTALNTEAFF
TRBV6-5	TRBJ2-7	CASRGWSSGSDEQYF